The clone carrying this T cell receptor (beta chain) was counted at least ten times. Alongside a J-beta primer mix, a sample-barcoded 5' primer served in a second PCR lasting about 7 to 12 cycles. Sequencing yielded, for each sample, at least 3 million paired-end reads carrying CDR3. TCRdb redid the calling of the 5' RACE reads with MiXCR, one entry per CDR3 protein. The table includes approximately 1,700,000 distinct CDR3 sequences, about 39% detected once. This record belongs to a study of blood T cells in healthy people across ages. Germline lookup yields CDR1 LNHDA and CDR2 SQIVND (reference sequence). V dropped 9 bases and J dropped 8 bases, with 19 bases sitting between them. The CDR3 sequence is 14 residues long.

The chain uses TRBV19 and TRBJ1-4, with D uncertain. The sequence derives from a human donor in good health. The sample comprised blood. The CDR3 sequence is CASTEREVREKLFF. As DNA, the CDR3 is TGTGCCAGCACCGAGAGGGAAGTACGCGAAAAACTGTTTTTT.